Each of the 27 T cell receptor beta chains below was sequenced from the same sample in a study of control samples from healthy donors and cancer patients. Produced via immunoSEQ multiplex PCR; TCRdb's table is partial and in-frame only. The sample yields 75,000 to 90,000 clones, about nine tenths seen once. The sample comprised blood. Source of these receptors: a man between 50 and 59 years old in good health.

This sequence joins TRBV14 and TRBJ2-5, with TRBD1 matching over 7 bases. Germline V gene data show CDR1 as SGHDN and CDR2 as FVKESK. There are 16 residues in the CDR3. Trimming cost V 0 bases and J 1 base; bases outside gene matches: 5. The CDR3 sequence is CASSQERGRFQETQYF. CDR3 in DNA: TGTGCCAGCAGCCAAGAGAGGGGGCGCTTCCAAGAGACCCAGTACTTC.

The chain combines TRBV15 with TRBJ1-5, with D perhaps TRBD1 (5 bases). CDR1 and CDR2 from the germline V gene are LNHNV and YYDKDF (reference sequence). Trimming left V 5 bases short and J 3 bases short, with 11 bases between. This CDR3 has 14 amino acids. CDR3 sequence reads: CATSANRYNQPQHF. CDR3 DNA sequence: TGTGCCACCAGCGCCAACAGGTACAATCAGCCCCAGCATTTT.

The chain has TRBV27 and TRBJ1-5; TRBD1 is a possible D gene (6 bases). Germline CDR1 reads MNHEY; CDR2 reads SMNVEV (reference sequence). With 1 base removed from V and 3 bases from J, the gap between germline ends came to 25 bases. CDR3 length: 20 amino acids. Here the CDR3 reads CASSLYGMGAGDSVNQPQHF. CDR3 coding DNA: TGTGCCAGCAGTTTATATGGGATGGGGGCAGGGGATTCGGTCAATCAGCCCCAGCATTTT.

This chain links TRBV14 with TRBJ1-1; 7 nucleotides line up with TRBD1. This CDR3 has 15 residues. Germline CDR1 SGHDN, CDR2 FVKESK. J gave up 4 bases and V 1 base, and 6 bases lay outside the gene matches. This CDR3 reads CASSQATGLGTEAFF. CDR3 bases: TGTGCCAGCAGCCAAGCGACAGGGTTGGGCACTGAAGCTTTCTTT.

The gene calls are TRBV6-2 or TRBV6-3 and TRBJ2-7, with D possibly matching TRBD1 (7 bases). The CDR3 has 16 residues. Deletions cut 6 bases from V and 6 bases from J, with 24 bases between. Germline CDR1 reads MNHEY; CDR2 reads SVGEGT. The CDR3 region is CASSGSTGALGSEQYF. In DNA, the CDR3 is TGTGCCAGCAGCGGGAGTACAGGGGCGTTGGGGAGCGAGCAGTACTTC.

This sequence joins TRBV7-2 and TRBJ2-1, with D possibly called TRBD1 or TRBD2 (5 bases each). Germline V CDR1 and CDR2: SGHTA, FQGNSA. Trimming removed 1 base from V and 1 base from J, with 11 bases in between. The CDR3 consists of 16 residues. CDR3: CASSLVWGNSYNEQFF. DNA for the CDR3: TGTGCCAGCAGCTTAGTTTGGGGGAATTCCTACAATGAGCAGTTCTTC.

The chain employs TRBV21-1 and TRBJ1-6; no check of the table's D call, TRBD1, against the DNA was made. TRBV21-1 is a recognized pseudogene. The CDR3 runs 15 residues. As DNA, the CDR3 is TGTGCAAGCGACCCCCGGGACAGGGATTATTCACCCCTCCACTTT. Amino acid sequence: CASDPRDRDYSPLHF.

CDR3 DNA sequence: TGTGCCAGCAGCCAAACAGTAGGGGGAGGTGAAAAACTGTTTTTT. As protein: CASSQTVGGGEKLFF. V is TRBV16 and J is TRBJ1-4; D may be TRBD1 (6 bases). CDR1 is KGHSY and CDR2 is FQNENV in the germline V gene. The CDR3 is 15 amino acids. With 2 bases removed from V and 7 bases from J, the gap between germline ends came to 14 bases.

DNA of the CDR3: TGTGCCAGCAGTTCCATTAGGGGGGGGACTGAAGCTTTCTTT. Protein: CASSSIRGGTEAFF. The chain couples TRBV6-6 to TRBJ1-1, with D possibly TRBD1 on 6 matching bases. The germline CDR1 and CDR2 sequences are MNHNY and SVGAGI (reference sequence). Trimming left V 4 bases short and J 5 bases short, with 14 bases between. The CDR3 contains 14 residues.

This clone was recorded once. The CDR3 sequence is CAWSVSHWGEKLFF. CDR3 nucleotides: TGTGCCTGGAGTGTATCGCATTGGGGTGAAAAACTGTTTTTT. The J gene is TRBJ1-4, the V gene TRBV30, with unresolved D. The CDR3 contains 14 residues. V shed 0 bases and J shed 7 bases, with 12 bases lying between them. The germline V gene encodes CDR1 GTSNPN and CDR2 SVGIG (reference sequence).

The chain recombines TRBV19 with TRBJ1-1; no firm D call. Germline V lookup: CDR1 LNHDA, CDR2 SQIVND (reference sequence). With 0 bases removed from V and 11 bases from J, the gap between germline ends came to 10 bases. The length of the CDR3 is 12 residues. CDR3 residues: CASSIEPRRAFF. The CDR3 DNA follows: TGTGCCAGTAGTATAGAGCCCCGGAGGGCTTTCTTT.

The chain links TRBV19 to TRBJ1-5, with D hard to call. Germline V CDR1 and CDR2: LNHDA, SQIVND (reference sequence). This CDR3 is 13 amino acids long. V was pared by 5 bases and J by 7 bases, with 12 bases between. CDR3 sequence reads: CASSELQAQPQHF. The CDR3 coding sequence is TGTGCCAGTAGTGAACTTCAGGCCCAGCCCCAGCATTTT.

The CDR3 DNA reads as TGTGCCAGCAGTGAAAACCGAGTTGGCAATTCACCCCTCCACTTT. Its translation: CASSENRVGNSPLHF. V is TRBV2 and J is TRBJ1-6; no firm D call. V was shortened by 2 bases and J by 7 bases, with 12 bases between the two germline ends. The CDR3 is 15 amino acids. Germline V CDR1 and CDR2: SNHLY, FYNNEI. Together with reference TRBV2 and TRBJ1-6, the CDR3 gives the full variable domain: EPEVTQTPSHQVTQMGQEVILRCVPISNHLYFYWYRQILGQKVEFLVSFYNNEISEKSEIFDDQFSVERPDGSNFTLKIRSTKLEDSAMYFCASSENRVGNSPLHFGNGTRLTVT.

This chain joins TRBV7-8 and TRBJ2-1; D gene unclear. Germline V gives CDR1 SGHVS, CDR2 FQNEAQ. With 5 bases removed from V and 1 base from J, the gap between germline ends came to 3 bases. The CDR3 is made up of 12 amino acids. The CDR3 protein is CASSGSYNEQFF. The DNA of the CDR3 is TGTGCCAGCAGCGGTTCCTACAATGAGCAGTTCTTC.

The chain uses TRBV11-2 and TRBJ2-7; 7 nucleotides match TRBD1. Per germline, CDR1 SGHAT and CDR2 FQNNGV. CDR3 size: 12 residues. Losses at the gene ends were 6 bases for V and 6 bases for J; bases not matched to a gene: 5. The CDR3 region is CASRKGASEQYF. The DNA of the CDR3 is TGTGCCAGCAGGAAGGGGGCTAGCGAGCAGTACTTC. The entire variable domain, with the rest obtained from reference TRBV11-2 and TRBJ2-7, is as follows: EAGVAQSPRYKIIEKRQSVAFWCNPISGHATLYWYQQILGQGPKLLIQFQNNGVVDDSQLPKDRFSAERLKGVDSTLKIQPAKLEDSAVYLCASRKGASEQYFGPGTRLTVT.

This sequence joins TRBV5-1 and TRBJ1-6; tentatively, D is TRBD1 (6 bases). The CDR3 sequence is 15 residues long. Germline assignment: CDR1 SGHRS and CDR2 YFSETQ. Trimming stripped 5 bases from V and 7 bases from J, with 16 bases between. The CDR3 reads CASRRGWGLNSPLHF. CDR3 nucleotide sequence: TGCGCCAGCAGAAGGGGGTGGGGGCTGAATTCACCCCTCCACTTT.

The rearrangement uses TRBV12-3 or TRBV12-4 and TRBJ2-4; D unclear. The V end was cut by 5 bases, the J end by 7 bases, with 12 bases between. This CDR3 has 13 residues. The CDR3 nucleotides are TGTGCCAGCAGTCGAAGGTTGGGGAACATTCAGTACTTC. This codes for CASSRRLGNIQYF.

Only a few counts were recorded for this clone. The chain carries TRBV7-6 and TRBJ2-7; 9 bases are a match to TRBD1. Germline V gives CDR1 SGHVS, CDR2 FNYEAQ. The ends lost 5 bases at V and 2 bases at J; junction bases unmatched: 7. There are 15 residues in the CDR3. The DNA of the CDR3 is TGTGCCAGCAGCCAAACGGACAGGGGAGCCTACGAGCAGTACTTC. Translated: CASSQTDRGAYEQYF.

V and J are TRBV6-6 and TRBJ1-2; tentative D call: TRBD1 (5 bases). Per the germline V gene, CDR1 is MNHNY and CDR2 is SVGAGI (reference sequence). This CDR3 has 15 residues. Trimming stripped 9 bases from V and 0 bases from J, with 17 bases between. The CDR3 DNA follows: TGTGCCAGTACTATGGGGGGGGAGGCTAACTATGGCTACACCTTC. Protein sequence: CASTMGGEANYGYTF.

The rearrangement links TRBV5-5 to TRBJ2-7, with D unresolved. Germline CDR1 is SGHKS and CDR2 is YYEKEE (reference sequence). The ends were cut back, 2 bases at V and 4 bases at J, with 22 bases in the middle. The CDR3 sequence is 17 residues long. In DNA form, the CDR3 reads TGTGCCAGCAGCTTTGTTTTTTCGCGGACGCCGATTTACGAGCAGTACTTC. It translates to CASSFVFSRTPIYEQYF.

V usage is TRBV7-8 and J usage is TRBJ2-2, with unresolved D. The CDR3 covers 15 residues. Germline loops: CDR1 SGHVS, CDR2 FQNEAQ. Trimming cost V 0 bases and J 3 bases, with 8 bases left between them. In DNA form, the CDR3 reads TGTGCCAGCAGCTTAGCTGACACGTACACCGGGGAGCTGTTTTTT. Encoded protein: CASSLADTYTGELFF.

The chain employs TRBV9 and TRBJ2-5; the D is unclear. Germline CDR1 reads SGDLS; CDR2 reads YYNGEE. The length of the CDR3 is 15 residues. The V and J ends lost 3 bases and 5 bases respectively, with 17 bases between them. The DNA of the CDR3 is TGTGCCAGCAGCGCCGGCAGTGGGTATCGGGAGACCCAGTACTTC. It yields the protein CASSAGSGYRETQYF.

The rearrangement joins TRBV3-1 (or the pseudogene TRBV3-2) to TRBJ2-3; no clear D gene. V dropped 4 bases and J dropped 3 bases, with 8 bases sitting between them. The CDR3 runs to 13 residues. From germline, CDR1 is LGHDT and CDR2 YNNKEL (reference sequence). Written as DNA, the CDR3 is TGTGCCAGCAGCCCCCCTAATACAGATACGCAGTATTTT. This codes for CASSPPNTDTQYF.

This chain links TRBV30 with TRBJ1-5; 12 nucleotides align to TRBD1. CDR1 is GTSNPN, CDR2 SVGIG, per germline (reference sequence). The CDR3 covers 14 residues. Germline trimming cut 3 bases from V and 9 bases from J; bases unmatched to any gene: 6. The CDR3 DNA is TGTGCCTGGAGCGGGGGGACAGGGGGCTTGCCCCAGCATTTT. Its protein is CAWSGGTGGLPQHF. Full variable domain (outside the CDR3, taken from reference TRBV30 and TRBJ1-5): SQTIHQWPATLVQPVGSPLSLECTVEGTSNPNLYWYRQAAGRGLQLLFYSVGIGQISSEVPQNLSASRPQDRQFILSSKKLLLSDSGFYLCAWSGGTGGLPQHFGDGTRLSIL.

This chain connects TRBV5-6 to TRBJ2-2; TRBD2 is a possible D gene (6 bases). This CDR3 is built from 16 residues. Germline V gene lookup returns CDR1 SGHDT and CDR2 YYEEEE. Between the trimmed V and J ends, which lost 4 bases and 0 bases, there was a span of 13 bases. For the CDR3, the DNA is TGTGCCAGCAGCCCCACGGGGGTAGCGAACACCGGGGAGCTGTTTTTT. This translates into CASSPTGVANTGELFF.

The rearrangement uses TRBV6-5 and TRBJ1-1; no definite D call. The CDR3 has 11 amino acids. Trimming shortened V by 4 bases and J by 6 bases, and 6 bases separated the two germline ends. From germline, CDR1 is MNHEY and CDR2 SVGAGI. In nucleotides, the CDR3 is TGTGCCAGCAGTTGGGCCTCTGAAGCTTTCTTT. It specifies CASSWASEAFF.

The chain uses TRBV7-2 and TRBJ2-1, with 9 nucleotides matching TRBD2. Germline V gene sequence: CDR1 SGHTA, CDR2 FQGNSA. The CDR3 loop spans 15 amino acids. Trimming removed 0 bases from V and 10 bases from J; junction bases left unmatched: 7. The CDR3 sequence is CASSLASGGVREQFF. CDR3 DNA: TGTGCCAGCAGCTTAGCTAGCGGGGGAGTGCGGGAGCAGTTCTTC.